This TCR beta chain was obtained from a study of T cells in localized non-small cell lung cancer. General observations from the study: Exceeding tumor, uninvolved adjacent lung had the highest T cell clonality. Overall survival was longer when the density of T cells in the blood was higher. Sequencing was limited to one tumor region, leaving the possibility of heterogeneity open.

Looked up from germline, CDR1 is LNHNV and CDR2 is YYDKDF (reference sequence). The V and J ends lost 1 base and 4 bases respectively, with 13 bases between them. There are 15 residues in the CDR3. Profiling relied on immunoSEQ multiplex PCR, and the TCRdb table lists in-frame clones only, not all of them. This table has roughly 14,000 clones, roughly 80% appearing once. As to this clone: The antigen remains undetermined.

Material: peripheral blood, obtained before any cancer treatment. The chain uses TRBV15 and TRBJ1-2; possibly TRBD1 for D (6 bases). The sequence was obtained from a female donor older than 55 with stage I squamous cell lung carcinoma. CDR3 sequence (DNA): TGTGCCACCAGCAGAGCAGGTGGCAGGGGCTATGGCTACACCTTC. Amino acid sequence: CATSRAGGRGYGYTF.